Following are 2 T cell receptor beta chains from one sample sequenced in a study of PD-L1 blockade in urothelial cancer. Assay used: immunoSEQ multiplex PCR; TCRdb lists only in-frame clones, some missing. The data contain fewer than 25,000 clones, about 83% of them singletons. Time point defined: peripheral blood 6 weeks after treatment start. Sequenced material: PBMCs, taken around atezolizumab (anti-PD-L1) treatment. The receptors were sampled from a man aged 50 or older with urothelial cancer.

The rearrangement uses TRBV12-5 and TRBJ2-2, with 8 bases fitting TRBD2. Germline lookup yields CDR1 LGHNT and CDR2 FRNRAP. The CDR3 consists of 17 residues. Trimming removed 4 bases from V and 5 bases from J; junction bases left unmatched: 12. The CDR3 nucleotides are TGTGCTAGTGGTTCCTCGGGGGGGGGAATATGGACCGGGGAGCTGTTTTTT. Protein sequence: CASGSSGGGIWTGELFF.

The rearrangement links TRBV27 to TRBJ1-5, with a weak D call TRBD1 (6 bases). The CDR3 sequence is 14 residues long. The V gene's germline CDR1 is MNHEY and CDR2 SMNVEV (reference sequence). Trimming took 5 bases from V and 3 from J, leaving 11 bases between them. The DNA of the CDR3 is TGTGCCAGCAGTCCCACAGGGTACAATCAGCCCCAGCATTTT. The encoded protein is CASSPTGYNQPQHF.